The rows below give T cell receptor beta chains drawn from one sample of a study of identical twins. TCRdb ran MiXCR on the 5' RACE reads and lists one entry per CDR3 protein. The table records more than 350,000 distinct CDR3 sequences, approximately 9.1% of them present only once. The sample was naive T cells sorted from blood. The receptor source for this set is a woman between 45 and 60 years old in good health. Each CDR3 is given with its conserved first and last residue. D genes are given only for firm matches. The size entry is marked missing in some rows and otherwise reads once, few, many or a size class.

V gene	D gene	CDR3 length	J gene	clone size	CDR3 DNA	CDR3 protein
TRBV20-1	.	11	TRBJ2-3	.	TGCAGTGCTGTCCCAGGGGATACGCAGTATTTT	CSAVPGDTQYF
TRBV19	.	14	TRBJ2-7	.	TGTGCCAGTAGTATAGATCTTGAGAGCCACGAGCAGTACTTC	CASSIDLESHEQYF
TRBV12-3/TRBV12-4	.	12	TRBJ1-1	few	TGTGCCAGCAGTCTAATTTTGTCTGAAGCTTTCTTT	CASSLILSEAFF
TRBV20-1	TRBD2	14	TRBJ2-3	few	TGCAGTGCGGAAAGCGGGAGTAGCACAGATACGCAGTATTTT	CSAESGSSTDTQYF
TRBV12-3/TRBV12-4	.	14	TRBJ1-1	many	TGTGCCAGCAGTGGTTCCGTGTTAAACACTGAAGCTTTCTTT	CASSGSVLNTEAFF
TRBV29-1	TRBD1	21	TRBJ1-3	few	TGCAGCGTTGAAGATAATTGGGACAGTGGGGCAGGAAAAGATTCTGGAAACACCATATATTTT	CSVEDNWDSGAGKDSGNTIYF
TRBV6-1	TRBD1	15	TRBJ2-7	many	TGTGCCAGCAGCGCGACAGGGGGCAGTCGGTACGAGCAGTACTTC	CASSATGGSRYEQYF
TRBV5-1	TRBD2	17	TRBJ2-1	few	TGCGCCAGCAGCTTGGGGCTAGCGGGAGAACTCTACAATGAGCAGTTCTTC	CASSLGLAGELYNEQFF
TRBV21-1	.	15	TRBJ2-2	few	TGTGCCATGGGGAAGACAGCGAGGAGGCCCGGGGAGCTGTTTTTT	CAMGKTARRPGELFF
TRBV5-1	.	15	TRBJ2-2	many	TGCGCCAGCAGCTTGGTAGGCGCGAACACCGGGGAGCTGTTTTTT	CASSLVGANTGELFF
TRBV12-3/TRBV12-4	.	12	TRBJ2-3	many	TGTGCCAGCAGGGGGGGCACAGATACGCAGTATTTT	CASRGGTDTQYF
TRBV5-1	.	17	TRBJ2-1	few	TGCGCCAGCAGCTTGGGTGCAGGGGAAGTCGCCTACAATGAGCAGTTCTTC	CASSLGAGEVAYNEQFF
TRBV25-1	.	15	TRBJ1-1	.	TGTGCCAGCAGTGAATACGAGGGGGAAAGCGTTGAAGCTTTCTTT	CASSEYEGESVEAFF
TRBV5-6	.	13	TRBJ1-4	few	TGTGCCAGCAGGGAAGGGTTAGGCGAAAAACTGTTTTTT	CASREGLGEKLFF
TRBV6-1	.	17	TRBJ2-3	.	TGTGCCAGCAGGGCTAGCCTGCCCGCTACTAGCACAGATACGCAGTATTTT	CASRASLPATSTDTQYF
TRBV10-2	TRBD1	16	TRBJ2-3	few	TGCGCCAGCAATATACAGGGGGCTACTAGCACAGATACGCAGTATTTT	CASNIQGATSTDTQYF
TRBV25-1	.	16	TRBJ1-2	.	TGTGCCAGCAGTGAAGTTGGCGGGGGGCTCGCCTATGGCTACACCTTC	CASSEVGGGLAYGYTF
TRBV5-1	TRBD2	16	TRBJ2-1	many	TGCGCCAGCAGGCGTTCCTCCGGGACTACATACAATGAGCAGTTCTTC	CASRRSSGTTYNEQFF
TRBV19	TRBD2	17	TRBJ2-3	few	TGTGCCAGTAGTATCCAGAGCGGGAGGGCCTGGACAGATACGCAGTATTTT	CASSIQSGRAWTDTQYF
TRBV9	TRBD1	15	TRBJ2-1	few	TGTGCCAGCAGCCCCGGGACAGGGGATTTCAATGAGCAGTTCTTC	CASSPGTGDFNEQFF
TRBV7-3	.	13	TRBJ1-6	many	TGTGCCAGCAGCTTAAATTCGCTTTCACCCCTCCACTTT	CASSLNSLSPLHF
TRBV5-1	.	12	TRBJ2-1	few	TGCGCCAGCAAAGAGGGGCGGGGTGAGCAGTTCTTC	CASKEGRGEQFF
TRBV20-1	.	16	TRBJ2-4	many	TGCAGTGCTATAGACAGCGGAATTCTAGCCAAAAACATTCAGTACTTC	CSAIDSGILAKNIQYF
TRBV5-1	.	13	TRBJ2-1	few	TGCGCCAGCAGCCCCCTGAGACCGAATGAGCAGTTCTTC	CASSPLRPNEQFF
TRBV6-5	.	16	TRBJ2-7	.	TGTGCCAGCAGTTACTCACTGGACGGGAGCTCCTACGAGCAGTACTTC	CASSYSLDGSSYEQYF
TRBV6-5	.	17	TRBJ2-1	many	TGTGCCAGCAGCCGGCCGAGCCTGAGGGGGTCGGGGAATGAGCAGTTCTTC	CASSRPSLRGSGNEQFF
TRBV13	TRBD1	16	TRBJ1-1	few	TGTGCCAGCAGCACCCATCCGGGACAGGGGGCCACTGAAGCTTTCTTT	CASSTHPGQGATEAFF
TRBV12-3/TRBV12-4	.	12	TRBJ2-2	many	TGTGCCAGCAGTTATCAGTCCGGGGAGCTGTTTTTT	CASSYQSGELFF
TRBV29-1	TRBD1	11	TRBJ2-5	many	TGCAGCGTTCGACAGGGAGAGACCCAGTACTTC	CSVRQGETQYF
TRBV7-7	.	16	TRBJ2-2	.	TGTGCCAGCAGCCCGGGCGGGACAGAGGTTTTCCGGGAGCTGTTTTTT	CASSPGGTEVFRELFF
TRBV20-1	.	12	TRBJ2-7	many	TGCAGTGCGCGGGGCCAAGGCTACGAGCAGTACTTC	CSARGQGYEQYF
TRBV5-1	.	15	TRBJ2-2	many	TGCGCCAGCGCTTCTTTGGGACTTAACACCGGGGAGCTGTTTTTT	CASASLGLNTGELFF
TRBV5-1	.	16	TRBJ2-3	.	TGCGCCAGCAGCTGGGAATTCGGGACCTCCACAGATACGCAGTATTTT	CASSWEFGTSTDTQYF
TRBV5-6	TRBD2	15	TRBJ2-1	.	TGTGCCAGCAGCTCGTCCCCTCGACTAGCAGCTGAGCAGTTCTTC	CASSSSPRLAAEQFF
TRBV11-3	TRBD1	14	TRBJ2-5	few	TGTGCCAGCAGCCCATGGGGACAGAAAGAGACCCAGTACTTC	CASSPWGQKETQYF
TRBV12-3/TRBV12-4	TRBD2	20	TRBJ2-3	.	TGTGCCAGCAGTCTACGGAGTGTGGGGCTAGCGGGAGGGCCCTCTTCCACGCAGTATTTT	CASSLRSVGLAGGPSSTQYF
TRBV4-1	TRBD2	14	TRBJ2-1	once	TGCGCCAGCAGCGTGCTAGCGGTCTACAATGAGCAGTTCTTC	CASSVLAVYNEQFF
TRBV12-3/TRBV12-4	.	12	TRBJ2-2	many	TGTGCCAGCAGTCTGTTGGCCGGGGAGCTGTTTTTT	CASSLLAGELFF
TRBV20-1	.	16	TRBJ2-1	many	TGCAGTGCTAGAGTTCGATTTGCGCCCTCCTACAATGAGCAGTTCTTC	CSARVRFAPSYNEQFF
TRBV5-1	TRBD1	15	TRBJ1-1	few	TGCGCCAGCAGCCTACGGACAGGGGCAGGCACTGAAGCTTTCTTT	CASSLRTGAGTEAFF
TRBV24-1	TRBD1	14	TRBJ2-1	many	TGTGCCACCAGTGACCCGACAGGGGGCAATGAGCAGTTCTTC	CATSDPTGGNEQFF
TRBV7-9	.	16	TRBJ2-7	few	TGTGCCAGCAGCTTAGCTTTAGGAGGGATCACCTACGAGCAGTACTTC	CASSLALGGITYEQYF
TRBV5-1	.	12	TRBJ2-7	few	TGCGCCAGCGAGGAGTTCTCTGGAGAGCAGTACTTC	CASEEFSGEQYF
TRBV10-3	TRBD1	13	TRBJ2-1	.	TGTGCCTTCCGCCGGGACAGGGAAGATGAGCAGTTCTTC	CAFRRDREDEQFF
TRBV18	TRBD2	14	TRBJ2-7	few	TGTGCCAGCTCAGGAGGGACTACCTACTACGAGCAGTACTTC	CASSGGTTYYEQYF
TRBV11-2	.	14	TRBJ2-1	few	TGTGCCAGCAGCGCCGGGGGGACAGTCACTGAGCAGTTCTTC	CASSAGGTVTEQFF
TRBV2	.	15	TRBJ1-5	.	TGTGCCAGCATGGGGGCAGATTATAGCAATCAGCCCCAGCATTTT	CASMGADYSNQPQHF
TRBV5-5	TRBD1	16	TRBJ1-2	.	TGTGCCAGCAGTCTCGCCCCACTGGGACAGGGGAAAGGCTACACCTTC	CASSLAPLGQGKGYTF
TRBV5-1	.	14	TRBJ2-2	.	TGCGCCAGCAGCTTGGAATACAGGGCCGGGGAGCTGTTTTTT	CASSLEYRAGELFF
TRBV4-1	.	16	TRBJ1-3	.	TGCGCCAGCAGTCAAGTCGGAAGAGGATCTAGAAACACCATATATTTT	CASSQVGRGSRNTIYF
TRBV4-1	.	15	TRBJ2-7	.	TGCGCCAGCAGCCAGTACGAGACTGCCTCCTACGAGCAGTACTTC	CASSQYETASYEQYF
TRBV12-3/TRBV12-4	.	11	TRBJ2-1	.	TGTGCCCAGCAGGGGGGCGGTGAGCAGTTCTTC	CAQQGGGEQFF
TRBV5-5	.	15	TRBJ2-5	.	TGTGCCAGCAGACAATTGGATCCCCGGAAAGAGACCCAGTACTTC	CASRQLDPRKETQYF
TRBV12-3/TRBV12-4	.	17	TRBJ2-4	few	TGTGCCAGCAGTTTTGTGGGGTGGAGAGGGGCCAAAAACATTCAGTACTTC	CASSFVGWRGAKNIQYF
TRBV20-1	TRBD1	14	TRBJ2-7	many	TGCAGTGCTGGGGGAACAGGGGATGGGAACGAGCAGTACTTC	CSAGGTGDGNEQYF
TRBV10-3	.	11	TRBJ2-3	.	TGTGCCACCAAGGAGGGAGATACGCAGTATTTT	CATKEGDTQYF
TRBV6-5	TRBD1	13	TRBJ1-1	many	TGTGCCAGCAGGACAGGGATGAACACTGAAGCTTTCTTT	CASRTGMNTEAFF
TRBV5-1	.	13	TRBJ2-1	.	TGCGCCAGCAGCTTGGAGGGAGGTCCGGAGCAGTTCTTC	CASSLEGGPEQFF
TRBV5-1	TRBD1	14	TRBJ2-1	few	TGCGCCAGCAGCTACCGGACAGGTTGGAATGAGCAGTTCTTC	CASSYRTGWNEQFF
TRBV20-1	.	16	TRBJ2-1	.	TGCAGTGCTAGAGACCGGCGGAACAGTGGGGGTAATGAGCAGTTCTTC	CSARDRRNSGGNEQFF